The following is a T cell receptor beta chain sequence with its context. Its antigen is currently unknown. The record originates from a study of cytomegalovirus exposure and HLA in healthy donors. General study findings and limits: TCR beta chain V- and J-gene trimming was linked, in a later analysis, to a missense variant in DCLRE1C. An analysis that was carried out later associated 15,000 to 20,000 TCR beta sequences with HLA alleles at 0.05 false discovery rate.

The PCR contained 60 Vbeta and 13 Jbeta primers. The repertoire was sequenced with immunoSEQ multiplex PCR; TCRdb's copy has only in-frame clones and lacks some. This sample has over 200,000 clones; roughly four fifths occur once, and the top ten carry 0.58%. The germline gives CDR1 LNHDA, CDR2 SQIVND (reference sequence). CDR3 length equals 14 residues. Between the trimmed V and J ends, which lost 3 bases and 3 bases, there was a span of 12 bases. Sequenced sample: PBMCs. The chain recombines TRBV19 with TRBJ2-7, with TRBD2 as a possible D gene (5 bases). This receptor was identified in a woman aged 40-49 years in good health and CMV-seronegative. The CDR3 DNA sequence: TGTGCCAGTAGTATGAGCCTCGGGGACTACGAGCAGTACTTC. It codes for CASSMSLGDYEQYF.